Below are 18 T cell receptor beta chains sequenced from a single sample in a study of CD8+CD57+ T cells in acquired aplastic anemia. Genomic DNA served as template for TCR beta VDJ and CDR3 profiling. TCRdb ran MiXCR on the reads and lists one entry per CDR3 protein. The sample has some 120,000 distinct CDR3 sequences; approximately 61% are singletons. Individuals selected for sequencing had exhibited CD8+CD57+ cell expansion on flow cytometry. The sample was sorted CD4+, CD8+, or CD8+CD57+ T cells (not recorded which) from PBMCs. The receptor source for this set is a human donor with aplastic anemia.

This clonotype has just a few counts. A much larger clone lies a single base off, so this may be a read error. The chain is built from TRBV24-1 and TRBJ1-2, with 11 bases that match TRBD1. CDR3 length equals 14 residues. J was trimmed by 4 bases and V by 7 bases; bases with no gene match: 4. The germline gives CDR1 KGHDR, CDR2 SFDVKD. The CDR3 spells CATSSGTGGYGYTF. The CDR3 coding sequence is TGTGCCACCAGCTCCGGGACAGGGGGCTATGGCTACACCTTC.

This clonotype was picked up many times. CDR3 sequence: CATSGAGGPNEQFF. The CDR3 coding sequence is TGTGCCACCAGTGGAGCGGGGGGGCCTAATGAGCAGTTCTTC. The chain combines TRBV24-1 with TRBJ2-1; TRBD2 agrees at 10 bases. Germline V lookup: CDR1 KGHDR, CDR2 SFDVKD. The CDR3 spans 14 residues. J was trimmed by 7 bases and V by 5 bases; bases with no gene match: 4.

The chain employs TRBV20-1 and TRBJ2-7, with 10 nucleotides matching TRBD1. The J segment lost 3 bases and the V segment lost 3 bases, leaving 5 bases of the junction unmatched. Germline assignment: CDR1 DFQATT and CDR2 SNEGSKA (reference sequence). The CDR3 loop spans 14 amino acids. CDR3: CSARGTGDIYEQYF. CDR3 sequence (DNA): TGCAGTGCTAGGGGGACAGGGGATATCTACGAGCAGTACTTC.

The V and J genes are TRBV12-3 or TRBV12-4 and TRBJ2-5; 8 bases line up with TRBD1. V lost 5 bases and J lost 2; bases outside the gene matches: 7. The CDR3 is made up of 15 amino acids. CDR3 protein: CASSAGTGMQETQYF. The CDR3 region has the DNA TGTGCCAGCAGTGCCGGGACAGGTATGCAAGAGACCCAGTACTTC.

The V gene is TRBV15, the J gene TRBJ1-1, with no clear D. The CDR3 spans 13 residues. V was cut by 0 bases and J by 11 bases, with 13 bases left in between. The V gene's germline CDR1 is LNHNV and CDR2 YYDKDF (reference sequence). The CDR3 here is CATSRDRSEDAFF. As DNA, the CDR3 is TGTGCCACCAGCAGAGATCGATCGGAGGACGCTTTCTTT.

This clonotype came up many times. This rearrangement joins TRBV7-8 to TRBJ2-3; the D is unclear. Trimming cost V 5 bases and J 0 bases, with 12 bases left between them. The CDR3 runs to 15 residues. CDR1 is SGHVS and CDR2 is FQNEAQ in the germline V gene. As DNA, the CDR3 is TGTGCCAGCAGCCCTACCACGTCTAGCACAGATACGCAGTATTTT. This sequence encodes CASSPTTSSTDTQYF.

This clonotype was recorded at least ten times. The CDR3 loop is CASSLGQTYTEAFF. As DNA, the CDR3 is TGTGCCAGCAGCTTGGGACAGACATACACTGAAGCTTTCTTT. The chain links TRBV5-6 to TRBJ1-1, with D maybe TRBD1 (5 bases). Per germline, CDR1 SGHDT and CDR2 YYEEEE. Trimming pared 0 bases from V and 3 bases from J, leaving 9 bases between. The CDR3 loop spans 14 amino acids.

This chain links TRBV2 with TRBJ1-1; no reliable D call. From germline, CDR1 is SNHLY and CDR2 FYNNEI. This CDR3 spans 16 amino acids. With 1 base removed from V and 3 bases from J, the gap between germline ends came to 15 bases. This CDR3 reads CASSEGDNMVYTEAFF. Here the CDR3 DNA reads TGTGCCAGCAGTGAAGGAGACAACATGGTGTACACTGAAGCTTTCTTT.

CDR3 residues: CATRVVGVFAGELFF. The CDR3 bases are TGTGCCACCAGGGTGGTGGGGGTTTTCGCGGGGGAGCTGTTTTTT. The genes are TRBV10-3 and TRBJ2-2; D possibly matches TRBD1 or TRBD2 (5 bases each). The CDR3 runs to 15 residues. Germline CDR1 is ENHRY and CDR2 is SYGVKD. V was clipped by 10 bases and J by 8 bases, with 23 bases between them.

In this sample, this clonotype turned up a few times. CDR3 sequence: CATASRAGSTEAFF. Here the CDR3 DNA reads TGTGCCACCGCGTCCCGGGCTGGGTCCACTGAAGCTTTCTTT. The chain has TRBV24-1 and TRBJ1-1; D remains ambiguous. Germline assignment: CDR1 KGHDR and CDR2 SFDVKD. The V gene lost 9 bases and the J gene lost 4 bases, with 17 bases spanning the gap. The CDR3 covers 14 residues.

The chain is built from TRBV24-1 and TRBJ2-1; TRBD2 aligns across 7 bases. The germline gives CDR1 KGHDR, CDR2 SFDVKD. The CDR3 has 15 residues. The ends lost 0 bases at V and 7 bases at J; junction bases unmatched: 5. CDR3 sequence: CATSDLKGGVNEQFF. The CDR3 region has the DNA TGTGCCACCAGTGATTTGAAGGGAGGGGTGAATGAGCAGTTCTTC.

A note on this clonotype: This may be a read error, as it is one base from a much larger clone. The chain uses TRBV19 and TRBJ2-5; TRBD2 matches at 7 bases. The CDR3 sequence is 15 residues long. Germline V gene sequence: CDR1 LNHDA, CDR2 SQIVND (reference sequence). For the CDR3, the DNA is TGTGTCAGTAGCCTCGATAGGGACGGGGGGGAGACCCAGTACTTC. Amino acids: CVSSLDRDGGETQYF.

This chain links TRBV7-9 with TRBJ2-7, with D maybe TRBD1 (5 bases). Germline V gives CDR1 SEHNR, CDR2 FQNEAQ (reference sequence). The CDR3 is 13 residues long. V lost 6 bases and J lost 2, with 11 bases in between. The CDR3, as DNA: TGTGCCAGCAGGTACGACAGCGCCTACGAGCAGTACTTC. Protein sequence: CASRYDSAYEQYF.

This chain links TRBV7-3 with TRBJ2-7; unclear D gene. The CDR3 has 12 amino acids. CDR1 is SGHTA and CDR2 is FQGTGA in the germline V gene. With 5 bases removed from V and 3 bases from J, the gap between germline ends came to 8 bases. CDR3 in amino acids: CASSPPNYEQYF. CDR3 sequence (DNA): TGTGCCAGCAGCCCACCTAACTACGAGCAGTACTTC.

The chain couples TRBV27 to TRBJ2-3, with D perhaps matching TRBD1 or TRBD2 (6 bases each). There are 16 residues in the CDR3. Germline CDR1 reads MNHEY; CDR2 reads SMNVEV (reference sequence). V gave up 6 bases and J gave up 1 base, with 17 bases separating them. CDR3 loop: CASSFLGASGTDTQYF. CDR3 in DNA: TGTGCCAGCAGCTTCCTGGGGGCTAGCGGCACAGATACGCAGTATTTT.

This clonotype was seen a single time. The V and J genes are TRBV20-1 and TRBJ2-7; D possibly uses TRBD1 or TRBD2 (5 bases each). V was clipped by 2 bases and J by 6 bases, with 23 bases between them. The CDR3 covers 16 residues. Germline values: CDR1 DFQATT, CDR2 SNEGSKA (reference sequence). The CDR3 protein is CSARPTGATGYFEQYF. CDR3 nucleotides: TGCAGTGCTAGACCCACCGGGGCGACGGGGTATTTCGAGCAGTACTTC.

This clonotype has a single count. The junction differs from germline at one of its ends, possibly a read error. The genes are TRBV24-1 and TRBJ2-1; 12 bases fit TRBD2. The V gene's germline CDR1 is KGHDR and CDR2 SFDVKD. This CDR3 is 16 amino acids long. This CDR3 reads CASSDSSGGAYNEQFF. The CDR3 DNA follows: TGTGCCTCCAGTGATTCTAGCGGGGGGGCCTACAATGAGCAGTTCTTC.

This clonotype has a handful of counts. This chain joins TRBV10-3 and TRBJ2-5, with D perhaps TRBD1 or TRBD2 (6 bases each). Deletions cut 8 bases from V and 4 bases from J, with 23 bases between. Germline V gene sequence: CDR1 ENHRY, CDR2 SYGVKD. The CDR3 is made up of 16 amino acids. CDR3 sequence: CAISGGTPGDGETQYF. Here the CDR3 DNA reads TGTGCCATCTCGGGCGGGACACCGGGGGATGGAGAGACCCAGTACTTC.